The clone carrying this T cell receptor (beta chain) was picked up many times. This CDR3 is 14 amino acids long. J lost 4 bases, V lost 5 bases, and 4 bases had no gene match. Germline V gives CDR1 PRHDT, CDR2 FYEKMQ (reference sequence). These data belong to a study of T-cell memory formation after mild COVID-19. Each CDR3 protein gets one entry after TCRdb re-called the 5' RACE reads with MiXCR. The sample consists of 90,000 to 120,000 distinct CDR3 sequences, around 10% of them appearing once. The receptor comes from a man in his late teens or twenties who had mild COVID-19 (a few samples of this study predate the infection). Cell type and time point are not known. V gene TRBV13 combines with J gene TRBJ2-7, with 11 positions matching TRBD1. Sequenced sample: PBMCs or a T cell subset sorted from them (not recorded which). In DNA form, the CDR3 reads TGTGCCAGCAGCCCCGGGACAGGGGGATACGAGCAGTACTTC. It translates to CASSPGTGGYEQYF. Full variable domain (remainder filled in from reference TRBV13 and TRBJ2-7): AAGVIQSPRHLIKEKRETATLKCYPIPRHDTVYWYQQGPGQDPQFLISFYEKMQSDKGSIPDRFSAQQFSDYHSELNMSSLELGDSALYFCASSPGTGGYEQYFGPGTRLTVT.